This T cell receptor (beta chain) was sequenced in a study of blood T cell repertoires in COVID-19. In the study overall: The study drew acute and convalescent COVID-19 samples from the United States, Italy and Spain. In each case, the material was cDNA or gDNA derived from T cells, B-cell-depleted T cells, or PBMCs.

Germline loops: CDR1 MDHEN, CDR2 SYDVKM. The CDR3 consists of 20 residues. The J segment lost 1 base and the V segment lost 3 bases, leaving 17 bases of the junction unmatched. One Seattle source followed patients from active infection through their disease course. Profiled with immunoSEQ multiplex PCR; TCRdb holds only in-frame clones, not every one. In the table there are roughly 290,000 clones, approximately 85% of which are singletons. V is TRBV28 and J is TRBJ2-3, with TRBD2 matching over 9 bases. The TCR comes from a human donor with COVID-19, enrolled during active disease. The donor label of this sample is uncertain. Specimen: peripheral blood. The CDR3 DNA follows: TGTGCCAGCAGTTTCATTGGAGCGGGAGGATTTCGAAGTGGCACAGATACGCAGTATTTT. It codes for CASSFIGAGGFRSGTDTQYF. The whole variable domain, remainder taken from reference TRBV28 and TRBJ2-3, is DVKVTQSSRYLVKRTGEKVFLECVQDMDHENMFWYRQDPGLGLRLIYFSYDVKMKEKGDIPEGYSVSREKKERFSLILESASTNQTSMYLCASSFIGAGGFRSGTDTQYFGPGTRLTVL.